This entry features one TCR beta chain sequence. Its antigen remains unknown. This sample stems from a study of PD-1 blockade in classical Hodgkin lymphoma. All the patients suffered relapse after autologous stem cell transplantation, and brentuximab vedotin exposure differed. Produced via immunoSEQ multiplex PCR; TCRdb's table is partial and in-frame only. The table lists approximately 100,000 clones, about 89% of them singletons, with 6.6% in the top ten. Overall study findings and caveats: Newly diagnosed patients were said to have less baseline TCR diversity than healthy donors did. Complete responders entered with baseline diversity on par with newly diagnosed patients, the results showed.

The CDR3 contains 15 residues. Looked up from germline, CDR1 is SGHDT and CDR2 is YYEEEE. The V gene lost 4 bases and the J gene lost 5 bases, with 17 bases spanning the gap. The source was peripheral blood mononuclear cells (PBMCs), collected before the second cycle of nivolumab. The V gene is TRBV5-6, the J gene TRBJ2-3, with D possibly TRBD2 on 7 matching bases. This clonotype was obtained from a human donor with classical Hodgkin lymphoma. The DNA for the CDR3 is TGTGCCAGCAGCCCGGTGGGCGGGGGACAAGATACGCAGTATTTT. It yields the protein CASSPVGGGQDTQYF.